This paragraph reports one TCR beta chain. Antigen specificity is unknown. Noted time point: week 47, end of study. With topical imiquimod, each dose of the vaccine consisted of 300 ug of mutant IDH1 20-mer peptide. The data stem from a study of a mutant IDH1 vaccine in newly diagnosed glioma. Sequencing was performed with immunoSEQ multiplex PCR; in TCRdb, only in-frame clones are kept and a portion is missing. The repertoire has about 94,000 clones, just under 90% of them found once; the top ten carry 0.77%. Germline CDR1 is GTSNPN and CDR2 is SVGIG (reference sequence). Between the trimmed V and J ends, which lost 4 bases and 4 bases, there was a span of 7 bases. The CDR3 totals 11 residues.

This TCR was recovered from a woman in her fifties or sixties with glioma. The source was PBMCs, collected from a glioma patient whose treatment included an IDH1 peptide vaccine. The chain has TRBV30 and TRBJ2-5; unclear D gene. This chain's CDR3 is CAWKEGETQYF. In DNA, the CDR3 is TGTGCCTGGAAGGAAGGAGAGACCCAGTACTTC.